One and the same sample provided the 13 T cell receptor beta chains below, sequenced in a study of CD4+ T cells in melanoma. Sequencing was performed with immunoSEQ multiplex PCR; in TCRdb, only in-frame clones are kept and a portion is missing. The sample lists about 55,000 clones, 55% to 75% occurring once. Sequencing used tumor tissue. The receptors derive from a human donor with melanoma.

The chain recombines TRBV30 with TRBJ2-1, with D perhaps matching TRBD2 (6 bases). The CDR3 contains 15 residues. V dropped 3 bases and J dropped 4 bases, with 16 bases sitting between them. Germline CDR1 and CDR2: GTSNPN and SVGIG (reference sequence). CDR3 residues: CAWRIYAGTYNEQFF. The DNA for the CDR3 is TGTGCCTGGAGGATTTACGCCGGGACTTACAATGAGCAGTTCTTC.

By share, this clone counts as medium-sized. The chain links TRBV19 to TRBJ1-1; D might be TRBD1 (6 bases). Trimming cost V 5 bases and J 4 bases, with 14 bases left between them. CDR3 length: 14 residues. Per the germline V gene, CDR1 is LNHDA and CDR2 is SQIVND (reference sequence). CDR3 protein: CASSFGQSGTEAFF. The CDR3 coding sequence is TGTGCCAGTAGTTTTGGACAGAGCGGCACTGAAGCTTTCTTT.

V gene TRBV20-1 combines with J gene TRBJ1-2, with D maybe TRBD1 (6 bases). The CDR3 sequence is 11 residues long. CDR1 DFQATT and CDR2 SNEGSKA come from the germline V gene (reference sequence). Deletions cut 6 bases from V and 4 bases from J, with 9 bases between. CDR3 in amino acids: CSALGGYGYTF. DNA of the CDR3: TGCAGTGCCTTAGGGGGCTATGGCTACACCTTC.

The rearrangement joins TRBV11-2 to TRBJ2-3, with TRBD2 matching 10 bases. Germline V lookup: CDR1 SGHAT, CDR2 FQNNGV. V lost 4 bases, J lost 4 bases, and 2 bases stayed unmatched. There are 14 residues in the CDR3. CDR3 DNA sequence: TGTGCCAGCAGCTCAACTAGCGGGGCAGATACGCAGTATTTT. It yields the protein CASSSTSGADTQYF.

The rearrangement links TRBV4-3 to TRBJ1-5; D gene ambiguous. CDR1 is LGHNA, CDR2 YSLEER, per germline. V was pared by 1 base and J by 2 bases, with 12 bases between. The CDR3 extends over 16 amino acids. CDR3 coding DNA: TGCGCCAGCAGCCAAGTATGGGGATATGGCAATCAGCCCCAGCATTTT. Translated, it gives CASSQVWGYGNQPQHF.

The chain carries TRBV7-2 and TRBJ2-3; D may be TRBD2 (6 bases). Trimming cost V 6 bases and J 2 bases, with 9 bases left between them. This CDR3 comprises 13 residues. Germline lookup yields CDR1 SGHTA and CDR2 FQGNSA. The CDR3 sequence is CASSRGSTDTQYF. For the CDR3, the DNA is TGTGCCAGCAGTCGGGGGTCCACAGATACGCAGTATTTT.

V is TRBV5-5 and J is TRBJ1-1; D unclear. Germline V gene lookup returns CDR1 SGHKS and CDR2 YYEKEE (reference sequence). The CDR3 runs 13 residues. Trimming shortened V by 4 bases and J by 1 base, and 8 bases separated the two germline ends. CDR3 coding DNA: TGTGCCAGCAGCATCAACCAGAACACTGAAGCTTTCTTT. Amino acid sequence: CASSINQNTEAFF.

The V and J genes are TRBV25-1 and TRBJ2-1; TRBD2 might be the D (7 bases). CDR3 size: 15 residues. The germline V gene encodes CDR1 MGHDK and CDR2 SYGVNS. The germline V and J ends were trimmed by 2 bases and 5 bases, with 13 bases remaining between them. In nucleotides, the CDR3 is TGTGCCAGCAGTGAACTGAGCGGGGACAACAATGAGCAGTTCTTC. This sequence encodes CASSELSGDNNEQFF. The variable domain in full, completed from reference TRBV25-1 and TRBJ2-1, reads EADIYQTPRYLVIGTGKKITLECSQTMGHDKMYWYQQDPGMELHLIHYSYGVNSTEKGDLSSESTVSRIRTEHFPLTLESARPSHTSQYLCASSELSGDNNEQFFGPGTRLTVL.

The chain couples TRBV4-1 to TRBJ2-6; D may be TRBD2 (7 bases). The V and J ends lost 5 bases and 1 base respectively, with 12 bases between them. The germline V gene has CDR1 MGHRA and CDR2 YSYEKL. This CDR3 is built from 16 residues. The chain's CDR3 is CASSAEGGSGANVLTF. The CDR3 DNA is TGCGCCAGCAGCGCCGAGGGGGGGTCTGGGGCCAACGTCCTGACTTTC.

The chain employs TRBV27 and TRBJ1-5; TRBD1 is a possible D gene (5 bases). The V gene lost 2 bases and the J gene lost 0 bases, with 8 bases spanning the gap. This CDR3 region has 15 residues. Per the germline V gene, CDR1 is MNHEY and CDR2 is SMNVEV (reference sequence). The CDR3 is CASSLGGYSNQPQHF. The CDR3 DNA follows: TGTGCCAGCAGTTTAGGGGGATATAGCAATCAGCCCCAGCATTTT.

In its sample, this clone was seen a few times. This chain connects TRBV15 to TRBJ2-1; the match to TRBD2 covers 9 bases. The CDR3 has 17 residues. Germline CDR1 reads LNHNV; CDR2 reads YYDKDF (reference sequence). The trim removed 1 base at V and 7 bases at J, leaving 11 bases unmatched. The CDR3 DNA sequence: TGTGCCACCAGCAGAGGTCTTGTAGCGGGGGAAAGTAATGAGCAGTTCTTC. Its protein is CATSRGLVAGESNEQFF.

This chain connects TRBV4-1 to TRBJ2-4; D is unresolved. CDR1 MGHRA and CDR2 YSYEKL come from the germline V gene. The V gene lost 4 bases and the J gene lost 0 bases, with 10 bases spanning the gap. This CDR3 contains 15 residues. CDR3 DNA sequence: TGCGCCAGCAGCCGCGGCGAACTAGCCAAAAACATTCAGTACTTC. This codes for CASSRGELAKNIQYF.

This chain connects TRBV7-9 to TRBJ2-2; 13 bases are a match to TRBD2. Germline V gene data show CDR1 as SEHNR and CDR2 as FQNEAQ (reference sequence). V lost 5 bases, J lost 0 bases, and 9 bases stayed unmatched. The CDR3 sequence is 19 residues long. CDR3 bases: TGTGCCAGCAGCGGCAGCTTGGGGACTAGCGGGACGAACACCGGGGAGCTGTTTTTT. Protein sequence: CASSGSLGTSGTNTGELFF.